The 28 T cell receptor beta chains listed next were all sequenced from one sample in a study of T cells in Graves' hyperthyroidism and ophthalmopathy. Amplification yielded TCR beta CDR3 regions, with RNA transcripts as the source. The primer set for the first-round RT-PCR of the TCR CDR3 was HTBI. TCRdb reprocessed the multiplex PCR reads via MiXCR and lists one record per CDR3 protein. The sample shows 600,000 to 800,000 distinct CDR3 sequences, under 45% of them seen only once. The specimen was blood. The receptors stem from a middle-aged woman with Graves' hyperthyroidism.

Regarding this clonotype: One end of the junction varies from germline; a read error may be responsible. The chain combines TRBV2 with TRBJ1-2, with no clear D. CDR3 length: 14 amino acids. Looked up from germline, CDR1 is SNHLY and CDR2 is FYNNEI. The chain's CDR3 is CASSEVNPNCGYTF. The CDR3 region has the DNA TGTGCCAGCAGTGAAGTCAATCCTAACTGTGGCTACACCTTC.

This clonotype was seen a few times. The chain joins TRBV4-3 to TRBJ2-3; D unclear. This CDR3 region has 13 residues. Germline lookup yields CDR1 LGHNA and CDR2 YSLEER. V shed 2 bases and J shed 2 bases, with 5 bases lying between them. The CDR3 nucleotides read TGCGCCAGCAGCCAAACTACCACAGATACGCAGTATTTT. As protein: CASSQTTTDTQYF.

Ten or more counts support this clonotype. This chain links TRBV7-2 with TRBJ2-5; D not certain. Trimming removed 2 bases from V and 4 bases from J, with 17 bases in between. This CDR3 spans 16 amino acids. Germline assignment: CDR1 SGHTA and CDR2 FQGNSA. CDR3 bases: TGTGCCAGCAGCTTACGACGGACCTTAATGGGAGAGACCCAGTACTTC. This translates into CASSLRRTLMGETQYF. Full variable domain (outside the CDR3, taken from reference TRBV7-2 and TRBJ2-5): GAGVSQSPSNKVTEKGKDVELRCDPISGHTALYWYRQSLGQGLEFLIYFQGNSAPDKSGLPSDRFSAERTGGSVSTLTIQRTQQEDSAVYLCASSLRRTLMGETQYFGPGTRLLVL.

The chain recombines TRBV12-3 or TRBV12-4 with TRBJ2-3; D gene unclear. The CDR3 has 10 residues. The germline V and J ends were trimmed by 7 bases and 4 bases, with 3 bases remaining between them. The CDR3 DNA sequence: TGTGCCAGCACCGCAGATACGCAGTATTTT. As protein: CASTADTQYF.

This clonotype was observed a handful of times. This chain uses TRBV29-1 with TRBJ1-4, with D uncertain. Trimming left V 4 bases short and J 8 bases short, with 14 bases between. The CDR3 extends over 13 amino acids. CDR1 SQVTM and CDR2 ANQGSEA come from the germline V gene. The CDR3 spells CSVVTLREEKLFF. The CDR3 nucleotides read TGCAGCGTTGTTACACTGCGGGAGGAAAAACTGTTTTTT.

In this sample, this clonotype turned up a few times. The rearrangement links TRBV7-8 to TRBJ1-6; 9 positions match TRBD1. J was trimmed by 10 bases and V by 5 bases; bases with no gene match: 6. The germline V gene encodes CDR1 SGHVS and CDR2 FQNEAQ. The CDR3 spans 14 residues. The CDR3 coding sequence is TGTGCCAGCAGCCCCGGGACAGGGTACTCACCCCTCCACTTT. Translating it yields CASSPGTGYSPLHF. Using reference TRBV7-8 and TRBJ1-6 for the parts outside the CDR3, the full variable domain is GAGVSQSPRYKVAKRGQDVALRCDPISGHVSLFWYQQALGQGPEFLTYFQNEAQLDKSGLPSDRFFAERPEGSVSTLKIQRTQQEDSAVYLCASSPGTGYSPLHFGNGTRLTVT.

This clonotype was seen a handful of times. The chain employs TRBV7-9 and TRBJ1-6; TRBD1 matches at 8 bases. Germline CDR1 is SEHNR and CDR2 is FQNEAQ (reference sequence). The CDR3 sequence is 15 residues long. The V segment lost 5 bases and the J segment 5 bases; nucleotides outside the gene matches: 5. In nucleotides, the CDR3 is TGTGCCAGCAGCCCCTCGGACAGGGATAATTCACCCCTCCACTTT. As protein: CASSPSDRDNSPLHF.

The chain links TRBV10-3 to TRBJ1-5; D remains ambiguous. From germline, CDR1 is ENHRY and CDR2 SYGVKD. This CDR3 comprises 15 residues. V shed 4 bases and J shed 2 bases, with 12 bases lying between them. CDR3 DNA: TGTGCCATCAGTGCCGGGAGTATAGGCAATCAGCCCCAGCATTTT. Translation: CAISAGSIGNQPQHF.

This chain joins TRBV15 and TRBJ2-7, with TRBD2 identical over 11 bases. The CDR3 loop spans 18 amino acids. Per germline, CDR1 LNHNV and CDR2 YYDKDF (reference sequence). Trimming took 3 bases from V and 3 from J; bases not matched to a gene: 13. CDR3 DNA sequence: TGTGCCACCAGCAGTCCGGGACTAGCGGCCCCCCCGTTCTACGAGCAGTACTTC. This codes for CATSSPGLAAPPFYEQYF.

The chain uses TRBV7-9 and TRBJ2-7; 7 positions match TRBD2. CDR1 SEHNR and CDR2 FQNEAQ come from the germline V gene (reference sequence). The CDR3 length is 17 residues. J lost 2 bases, V lost 5 bases, and 15 bases had no gene match. The CDR3 sequence is CASSPIGGTGRPYEQYF. The CDR3 DNA is TGTGCCAGCAGCCCCATCGGGGGGACGGGACGTCCCTACGAGCAGTACTTC.

The chain combines TRBV19 with TRBJ1-5; no reliable D call. The ends were cut back, 9 bases at V and 2 bases at J, with 14 bases in the middle. The CDR3 extends over 14 amino acids. Germline CDR1 LNHDA, CDR2 SQIVND (reference sequence). The CDR3 loop is CASSPADGNQPQHF. The CDR3 bases are TGTGCCAGCTCTCCCGCGGATGGCAATCAGCCCCAGCATTTT. Drawing the rest from reference TRBV19 and TRBJ1-5, the complete variable domain is DGGITQSPKYLFRKEGQNVTLSCEQNLNHDAMYWYRQDPGQGLRLIYYSQIVNDFQKGDIAEGYSVSREKKESFPLTVTSAQKNPTAFYLCASSPADGNQPQHFGDGTRLSIL.

Remarks on this clonotype: A much larger clone lies one base from this, so it may be a read error. The CDR3 sequence: CASSKENSYNSPFHF. The CDR3 DNA reads as TGTGCCAGCAGTAAGGAAAACTCCTATAATTCACCCTTCCACTTT. The genes are TRBV12-3 or TRBV12-4 and TRBJ1-6; D remains unclear. The CDR3 extends over 15 amino acids.

This clonotype was recorded at least ten times. The rearrangement links TRBV10-3 to TRBJ1-1; the match to TRBD1 covers 7 bases. V shed 7 bases and J 5 bases; nucleotides not matched to a gene: 7. This CDR3 is 13 amino acids long. CDR1 is ENHRY and CDR2 is SYGVKD in the germline V gene. The CDR3 sequence: CAITTGKETEAFF. The CDR3 coding sequence is TGTGCCATCACGACAGGGAAGGAAACTGAAGCTTTCTTT.

To note about this clonotype: Possible read error: a much larger clone is one base away. The chain has TRBV20-1 and TRBJ1-2; TRBD1 is a possible D gene (6 bases). The V end lost 5 bases, the J end lost 4 bases, and 11 bases lay between the germline ends. The CDR3 spans 12 residues. Germline CDR1 DFQATT, CDR2 SNEGSKA (reference sequence). This chain's CDR3 is CSARRQVYGYTF. CDR3 nucleotides: TGCAGTGCTCGAAGACAGGTCTATGGCTACACCTTC.

The chain couples TRBV5-5 to TRBJ1-6; D call uncertain. The CDR3 sequence is 18 residues long. V was trimmed by 4 bases and J by 2 bases, leaving 19 bases between them. Germline V gives CDR1 SGHKS, CDR2 YYEKEE (reference sequence). Here the CDR3 reads CASSQELDATTYNSPLHF. DNA of the CDR3: TGTGCCAGCAGCCAAGAGTTAGATGCCACCACCTATAATTCACCCCTCCACTTT.

This clonotype was recorded many times. The conserved closing phenylalanine or tryptophan is absent in this CDR3, likely reflecting a read error. The chain combines TRBV29-1 with TRBJ2-7; 7 nucleotides align to TRBD2. CDR1 SQVTM and CDR2 ANQGSEA come from the germline V gene. The CDR3 is 12 residues long. The trim removed 1 base at V and 3 bases at J, leaving 0 bases unmatched. CDR3 protein: CSVEGTSYEQYL. DNA of the CDR3: TGCAGCGTTGAAGGGACTAGCTACGAGCAGTACCTC.

V gene TRBV6-1 combines with J gene TRBJ1-5; D call uncertain. V lost 2 bases to trimming and J lost 0 bases, with 14 bases between them. Germline CDR1 and CDR2: MNHNS and SASEGT. The CDR3 covers 17 residues. Here the CDR3 reads CASSERLLGDSNQPQHF. CDR3 coding DNA: TGTGCCAGCAGTGAACGACTTTTGGGAGATAGCAATCAGCCCCAGCATTTT.

The chain is built from TRBV5-1 and TRBJ1-1, with a tentative D call TRBD1 (6 bases). V gave up 4 bases and J gave up 1 base, with 14 bases separating them. This CDR3 spans 15 amino acids. CDR1 is SGHRS and CDR2 is YFSETQ in the germline V gene. The CDR3 spells CASSLKDRGNTEAFF. The CDR3 coding sequence is TGCGCCAGCAGCCTAAAGGACAGAGGGAACACTGAAGCTTTCTTT. The variable domain in full, with the rest retrieved from reference TRBV5-1 and TRBJ1-1, is KAGVTQTPRYLIKTRGQQVTLSCSPISGHRSVSWYQQTPGQGLQFLFEYFSETQRNKGNFPGRFSGRQFSNSRSEMNVSTLELGDSALYLCASSLKDRGNTEAFFGQGTRLTVV.

The chain's CDR3 is CSVEGQGGEQYF. CDR3 in DNA: TGCAGCGTTGAAGGACAGGGGGGGGAGCAGTACTTC. The chain links TRBV29-1 to TRBJ2-7; 9 bases line up with TRBD1. Trimming at V came to 1 base and at J to 7 bases, leaving 2 bases not matched to a gene. The CDR3 spans 12 residues. CDR1 and CDR2 (germline): SQVTM, ANQGSEA.

The rearrangement uses TRBV2 and TRBJ1-4, with D tentatively TRBD1 (5 bases). The ends were cut back, 8 bases at V and 5 bases at J, with 15 bases in the middle. Germline V lookup: CDR1 SNHLY, CDR2 FYNNEI. The CDR3 contains 14 residues. Here the CDR3 reads CASANRQGNEKLFF. The CDR3 DNA follows: TGTGCCAGCGCCAACCGGCAGGGAAATGAAAAACTGTTTTTT.

This clonotype appeared many times. The chain employs TRBV7-2 and TRBJ1-4, with 9 bases identical to TRBD1. CDR3 length: 14 residues. After removal of 5 bases from V and 7 bases from J, the junction contained 5 bases not matched to a gene. CDR1 is SGHTA and CDR2 is FQGNSA in the germline V gene. The CDR3 DNA reads TGTGCCAGCAGCCAAGGGACAGGGAGTGAAAAACTGTTTTTT. It is translated as CASSQGTGSEKLFF.

This clonotype has just a few counts. The junction differs from germline at one of its ends, possibly a read error. This rearrangement joins TRBV7-8 to TRBJ2-7; a possible D gene is TRBD2 (5 bases). CDR1 and CDR2 (germline): SGHVS, FQNEAQ. The CDR3 contains 14 residues. The CDR3 DNA is TGTGCCAGCAGCTCCACCTCTAGCTCCGACGAGCAGTACTTC. Translated, it gives CASSSTSSSDEQYF.

The chain has TRBV7-2 and TRBJ1-6, with D hard to call. This CDR3 spans 15 amino acids. V lost 5 bases, J lost 9 bases, and 17 bases lay in between. Germline CDR1 reads SGHTA; CDR2 reads FQGNSA. The CDR3 is CASSRENVSSSPLHF. CDR3 in DNA: TGTGCCAGCAGCCGGGAGAACGTCAGTAGTTCACCCCTCCACTTT.

This sequence joins TRBV10-3 and TRBJ2-7, with D perhaps matching TRBD2 (5 bases). CDR3 size: 15 residues. Germline loops: CDR1 ENHRY, CDR2 SYGVKD. The CDR3 protein is CVSTSGLLGAYEQYF. The CDR3 coding sequence is TGTGTCAGCACCTCCGGACTTCTCGGCGCCTACGAGCAGTACTTC.

This clonotype turned up a few times. The chain couples TRBV7-2 to TRBJ2-2; 9 bases agree with TRBD1. CDR1 SGHTA and CDR2 FQGNSA come from the germline V gene. V lost 6 bases to trimming and J lost 5 bases; unmatched junction nucleotides: 7. This CDR3 comprises 15 residues. CDR3 sequence: CASRPPGTGTGELFF. CDR3 in DNA: TGTGCCAGCAGGCCTCCCGGGACAGGGACCGGGGAGCTGTTTTTT.

Concerning this clonotype itself: A much larger clone differs from this one at a single base, so this may be a read error. The rearrangement links TRBV7-8 to TRBJ1-1; 8 bases fit TRBD1. The CDR3 covers 15 residues. CDR1 and CDR2 from the germline V gene are SGHVS and FQNEAQ. The V segment lost 1 base and the J segment 7 bases; nucleotides outside the gene matches: 8. In DNA form, the CDR3 reads TGTGCCAGCAGCTTAGGGCAGGGGGCCGTCATTGAAGCTTTCTTT. Amino acid sequence: CASSLGQGAVIEAFF.

Regarding this clonotype: This may stem from a read error, because a much larger clone lies one nucleotide away. In this CDR3 the conserved last residue, phenylalanine or tryptophan, is missing, so a read error is likely. V is TRBV7-9 and J is TRBJ1-2; D is possibly TRBD1 (6 bases). The CDR3 totals 18 residues. The germline V gene encodes CDR1 SEHNR and CDR2 FQNEAQ (reference sequence). The V end lost 10 bases, the J end lost 4 bases, and 31 bases lay between the germline ends. As DNA, the CDR3 is TGTGCCACGACTCTGTTCGTTGGGACACCTACTTTCGCCTATGGCTACACCCTC. It is translated as CATTLFVGTPTFAYGYTL.

This clonotype was observed at least ten times. The rearrangement links TRBV7-2 to TRBJ1-6; D may be TRBD1 (5 bases). The CDR3 loop spans 13 amino acids. Germline lookup yields CDR1 SGHTA and CDR2 FQGNSA. With 6 bases removed from V and 10 bases from J, the gap between germline ends came to 13 bases. The CDR3: CASREGRPSPLHF. The CDR3 nucleotides are TGTGCCAGCAGAGAGGGACGGCCATCACCCCTCCACTTT.